This entry lists 30 T cell receptor beta chains sequenced from one sample in a study of cytomegalovirus exposure and HLA in healthy donors. With 60 Vbeta and 13 Jbeta primers, the PCR was carried out. Generated by immunoSEQ multiplex PCR, the TCRdb table keeps only in-frame clones and is missing some. This sample has 150,000 to 200,000 clones, with around 75% found just once. The sample was PBMCs. The receptors shown here come from a male donor in good health and CMV-seronegative.

On this clone: Other DNA sequences in this sample translate to the same CDR3. The DNA for the CDR3 is TGTGCCAGTAGCCCCGGACTAGCGGTCTCCTACGAGCAGTACTTC. It encodes CASSPGLAVSYEQYF. The chain uses TRBV6-5 and TRBJ2-7; TRBD2 matches at 10 bases. CDR1 MNHEY and CDR2 SVGAGI come from the germline V gene. This CDR3 contains 15 residues. V shed 9 bases and J 0 bases; nucleotides not matched to a gene: 8.

This sequence joins TRBV11-2 and TRBJ2-2; 10 bases map to TRBD1. This CDR3 is 17 amino acids long. Germline loops: CDR1 SGHAT, CDR2 FQNNGV. V was pared by 5 bases and J by 7 bases, with 13 bases of the junction left unmatched. CDR3: CASSMRDRGKYFGELFF. In nucleotides, the CDR3 is TGTGCCAGCAGCATGCGGGACAGGGGAAAATATTTCGGGGAGCTGTTTTTT.

V gene TRBV18 combines with J gene TRBJ2-5, with D maybe TRBD2 (5 bases). Deletions cut 0 bases from V and 2 bases from J, with 7 bases between. The germline CDR1 and CDR2 sequences are KGHSH and LQKENI. CDR3 length equals 14 residues. The DNA of the CDR3 is TGTGCCAGCTCACCACCGAGCGGACAAGAGACCCAGTACTTC. Translating gives CASSPPSGQETQYF. The whole variable domain, filled in from reference TRBV18 and TRBJ2-5, reads NAGVMQNPRHLVRRRGQEARLRCSPMKGHSHVYWYRQLPEEGLKFMVYLQKENIIDESGMPKERFSAEFPKEGPSILRIQQVVRGDSAAYFCASSPPSGQETQYFGPGTRLLVL.

This clone appeared a few times. The chain has TRBV19 and TRBJ1-5; TRBD1 is a possible D gene (5 bases). Germline V gene sequence: CDR1 LNHDA, CDR2 SQIVND (reference sequence). The CDR3 contains 13 residues. V lost 7 bases, J lost 6 bases, and 13 bases lay in between. This CDR3 reads CASTTVPPQPQHF. The CDR3 DNA reads as TGTGCCAGTACGACAGTCCCCCCTCAGCCCCAGCATTTT. Using reference TRBV19 and TRBJ1-5 for the parts outside the CDR3, the full variable domain is DGGITQSPKYLFRKEGQNVTLSCEQNLNHDAMYWYRQDPGQGLRLIYYSQIVNDFQKGDIAEGYSVSREKKESFPLTVTSAQKNPTAFYLCASTTVPPQPQHFGDGTRLSIL.

This rearrangement joins TRBV28 to TRBJ1-5; D not resolved. The CDR3 has 13 residues. CDR1 is MDHEN, CDR2 SYDVKM, per germline. V lost 7 bases, J lost 1 base, and 8 bases lay in between. The CDR3 DNA reads as TGTGCCAGCACCGTCGGGAGCAATCAGCCCCAGCATTTT. Residues: CASTVGSNQPQHF.

This chain connects TRBV30 to TRBJ1-3, with a tentative D call TRBD1 (5 bases). CDR3 length: 14 amino acids. With 1 base removed from V and 3 bases from J, the gap between germline ends came to 10 bases. Germline values: CDR1 GTSNPN, CDR2 SVGIG (reference sequence). The CDR3 DNA reads as TGTGCCTGGAGTGGGGGGGATGGTGGAAACACCATATATTTT. Its protein is CAWSGGDGGNTIYF.

This chain links TRBV6-1 with TRBJ1-6; D possibly corresponds to TRBD1 (5 bases). Trimming removed 6 bases at V and 9 bases at J, with 18 bases between. This CDR3 comprises 15 residues. CDR1 and CDR2 (germline): MNHNS, SASEGT. The CDR3 DNA sequence: TGTGCCAGCAGGAAGGAACAGGTTCTTAGTTCACCCCTCCACTTT. Its protein is CASRKEQVLSSPLHF.

The V gene is TRBV19, the J gene TRBJ2-3; 11 bases line up with TRBD1. Germline V CDR1 and CDR2: LNHDA, SQIVND (reference sequence). After removal of 4 bases from V and 1 base from J, the junction contained 4 bases not matched to a gene. The length of the CDR3 is 16 residues. In DNA form, the CDR3 reads TGTGCCAGTAGTAGTCTGGGACAGGGGGGCACAGATACGCAGTATTTT. Its translation is CASSSLGQGGTDTQYF.

V gene TRBV6-6 combines with J gene TRBJ1-2; D is perhaps TRBD1 (5 bases). CDR3 length equals 16 residues. V lost 7 bases to trimming and J lost 0 bases, with 18 bases between them. Germline values: CDR1 MNHNY, CDR2 SVGAGI (reference sequence). The CDR3 sequence: CASTPAGLMANYGYTF. CDR3 in DNA: TGTGCCAGCACTCCGGCGGGGCTCATGGCTAACTATGGCTACACCTTC.

V is TRBV15 and J is TRBJ1-2; D is unclear. V was trimmed by 0 bases and J by 9 bases, leaving 14 bases between them. The germline V gene encodes CDR1 LNHNV and CDR2 YYDKDF (reference sequence). The CDR3 runs 14 residues. Here the CDR3 reads CATSRDGYRASYTF. In nucleotides, the CDR3 is TGTGCCACCAGCAGAGATGGGTACAGAGCTAGCTACACCTTC.

The chain is built from TRBV5-1 and TRBJ2-1; a possible D gene is TRBD2 (6 bases). CDR1 and CDR2 from the germline V gene are SGHRS and YFSETQ. The CDR3 is 15 residues long. The ends were cut back, 3 bases at V and 0 bases at J, with 10 bases in the middle. CDR3 sequence reads: CASSSGVSSYNEQFF. CDR3 in DNA: TGCGCCAGCAGCTCGGGGGTTAGCTCCTACAATGAGCAGTTCTTC.

The gene calls are TRBV2 and TRBJ1-5; 7 bases align to TRBD1. CDR3 length: 14 residues. CDR1 SNHLY and CDR2 FYNNEI come from the germline V gene. V shed 3 bases and J 2 bases; nucleotides not matched to a gene: 1. CDR3 DNA: TGTGCCAGCAGTGATGACAGGGGCAATCAGCCCCAGCATTTT. It encodes CASSDDRGNQPQHF.

This clone was recorded a few times. The V and J genes are TRBV9 and TRBJ1-5; D is unclear. V lost 0 bases and J 4 bases, leaving 11 bases between the germline ends. The CDR3 runs to 15 residues. The V gene's germline CDR1 is SGDLS and CDR2 YYNGEE. The CDR3 DNA reads as TGTGCCAGCAGCGTAGGTTGGGGAGGAAATCAGCCCCAGCATTTT. This codes for CASSVGWGGNQPQHF.

The chain uses TRBV6-5 and TRBJ2-7; 8 nucleotides line up with TRBD1. Unmatched junction bases numbered 9, after V lost 6 bases and J lost 5 bases. In germline, CDR1 is MNHEY, CDR2 SVGAGI. The CDR3 spans 14 residues. The CDR3: CASRSETGVHEQYF. The CDR3 DNA is TGTGCCAGCAGATCGGAGACAGGGGTTCACGAGCAGTACTTC.

This clone was detected once. The rearrangement uses TRBV27 and TRBJ1-5, with a possible D match to TRBD1 (5 bases). Germline CDR1 is MNHEY and CDR2 is SMNVEV (reference sequence). CDR3 length: 15 residues. Trimming shortened V by 6 bases and J by 2 bases, and 14 bases separated the two germline ends. The CDR3 protein is CASSPSTVGNQPQHF. The CDR3 DNA reads TGTGCCAGCAGCCCCTCGACAGTGGGCAATCAGCCCCAGCATTTT.

This chain uses TRBV19 with TRBJ2-3, with a possible D match to TRBD1 (5 bases). The CDR3 consists of 15 residues. The germline V and J ends were trimmed by 3 bases and 2 bases, with 12 bases remaining between them. Germline V gives CDR1 LNHDA, CDR2 SQIVND (reference sequence). DNA of the CDR3: TGTGCCAGTAGTATCCGCTTGGGGCCCACAGATACGCAGTATTTT. Amino acid sequence: CASSIRLGPTDTQYF.

This chain connects TRBV4-2 to TRBJ1-5; TRBD1 aligns across 7 bases. The CDR3 has 17 amino acids. Germline V gene sequence: CDR1 LGHNA, CDR2 YNFKEQ. Trimming took 4 bases from V and 3 from J; bases not matched to a gene: 12. The CDR3 is CASSRHFRTGNNQPQHF. The CDR3 nucleotides read TGTGCCAGCAGCCGACATTTTCGGACAGGTAACAATCAGCCCCAGCATTTT.

This rearrangement joins TRBV4-1 to TRBJ2-5, with D perhaps matching TRBD1 (6 bases). The closer fit of TRBJ2-7 to the DNA end suggests the J call may be wrong. The CDR3 covers 15 residues. CDR1 is MGHRA, CDR2 YSYEKL, per germline. In DNA form, the CDR3 reads TGCGCCAGCAGCCAAGTCGGACAGCCGTTCTACGAGCAGTACTTC. Its protein product is CASSQVGQPFYEQYF.

This chain uses TRBV6-6 with TRBJ2-2; 10 bases line up with TRBD2. The CDR3 has 15 amino acids. CDR1 is MNHNY and CDR2 is SVGAGI in the germline V gene (reference sequence). J was trimmed by 5 bases and V by 6 bases; bases with no gene match: 6. The CDR3 DNA is TGTGCCAGCAGGCTAGCGGGAGAGGGTACCGGGGAGCTGTTTTTT. Translating gives CASRLAGEGTGELFF.

As concerns this clone: This sample includes further DNA sequences coding for the same CDR3. The rearrangement uses TRBV6-5 and TRBJ1-5; D is uncertain. This CDR3 spans 13 amino acids. Looked up from germline, CDR1 is MNHEY and CDR2 is SVGAGI. V was pared by 0 bases and J by 7 bases, with 7 bases between. The CDR3 is CASSYSREQPQHF. CDR3 nucleotides: TGTGCCAGCAGTTACTCTAGAGAGCAGCCCCAGCATTTT.

This chain links TRBV30 with TRBJ2-2; 8 nucleotides align to TRBD1. Germline V gives CDR1 GTSNPN, CDR2 SVGIG (reference sequence). J was trimmed by 4 bases and V by 2 bases; bases with no gene match: 3. This CDR3 comprises 14 residues. CDR3 in DNA: TGTGCCTGGAGTCGTACAGGGGGCACCGGGGAGCTGTTTTTT. Translation: CAWSRTGGTGELFF.

The table lists this clone with a few counts. The chain has TRBV27 and TRBJ2-1; D perhaps matches TRBD2 (5 bases). V dropped 10 bases and J dropped 8 bases, with 21 bases sitting between them. Germline values: CDR1 MNHEY, CDR2 SMNVEV (reference sequence). CDR3 length: 14 amino acids. The CDR3 loop reads CATQRGGIIDEQFF. As DNA, the CDR3 is TGTGCCACCCAACGGGGTGGTATTATCGATGAGCAGTTCTTC.

This sequence joins TRBV7-8 and TRBJ1-2; TRBD1 matches at 9 bases. The CDR3 is 15 residues long. V was clipped by 5 bases and J by 2 bases; unmatched bases: 6. From germline, CDR1 is SGHVS and CDR2 FQNEAQ. This chain's CDR3 is CASSITGTGNYGYTF. As DNA, the CDR3 is TGTGCCAGCAGCATAACCGGGACAGGGAACTATGGCTACACCTTC.

In regard to this clone: Other DNA variants within this sample encode the same CDR3. The CDR3 is CASSYSRGNTGELFF. Here the CDR3 DNA reads TGTGCCAGCAGTTACTCGCGGGGGAACACCGGGGAGCTGTTTTTT. The chain links TRBV6-5 to TRBJ2-2; tentative D call: TRBD2 (6 bases). This CDR3 has 15 amino acids. Between the trimmed V and J ends, which lost 0 bases and 1 base, there was a span of 6 bases. Germline V gene data show CDR1 as MNHEY and CDR2 as SVGAGI.

This clone has only a few counts. The chain has TRBV18 and TRBJ2-1; D gene uncertain. Per the germline V gene, CDR1 is KGHSH and CDR2 is LQKENI. V gave up 5 bases and J gave up 8 bases, with 7 bases separating them. The length of the CDR3 is 11 residues. The CDR3 region is CASSTRDEQFF. In nucleotides, the CDR3 is TGTGCCAGCTCAACCCGCGATGAGCAGTTCTTC.

This clone showed up just a few times. This sequence joins TRBV2 and TRBJ1-1, with 9 positions matching TRBD1. CDR3 length equals 13 residues. Germline V lookup: CDR1 SNHLY, CDR2 FYNNEI. The V segment lost 4 bases and the J segment 8 bases; nucleotides outside the gene matches: 5. The CDR3 DNA sequence: TGTGCCAGCAGTGCGACGGGGACAGGGGAAGCTTTCTTT. Protein sequence: CASSATGTGEAFF.

The chain joins TRBV2 to TRBJ1-2; 8 bases map to TRBD1. V gave up 6 bases and J gave up 1 base; unmatched junction bases: 4. Looked up from germline, CDR1 is SNHLY and CDR2 is FYNNEI. The CDR3 contains 14 residues. CDR3 region: CASRTTGVNYGYTF. The CDR3 DNA follows: TGTGCCAGCAGGACGACAGGGGTTAACTATGGCTACACCTTC.

V and J are TRBV6-1 and TRBJ2-4; no firm D call. Between the trimmed V and J ends, which lost 8 bases and 11 bases, there was a span of 25 bases. CDR1 and CDR2 from the germline V gene are MNHNS and SASEGT. The CDR3 covers 15 residues. CDR3 nucleotides: TGTGCCAGCCTTCCATCTAGAAGAAAATTGACCCTTCAGTACTTC. Protein sequence: CASLPSRRKLTLQYF.

This clone was observed a few times. CDR3 in DNA: TGTGCCCGGGGAGCAGGGGGCGGCACTGGGGCCAACGTCCTGACTTTC. This encodes CARGAGGGTGANVLTF. This chain uses TRBV30 with TRBJ2-6; TRBD1 agrees at 8 bases. The CDR3 sequence is 16 residues long. Germline-derived CDR1 and CDR2 are GTSNPN and SVGIG (reference sequence). J gave up 2 bases and V 8 bases, and 11 bases lay outside the gene matches.

This chain joins TRBV15 and TRBJ2-1; no clear D gene. Germline-derived CDR1 and CDR2 are LNHNV and YYDKDF (reference sequence). This CDR3 spans 13 amino acids. The germline V and J ends were trimmed by 0 bases and 9 bases, with 9 bases remaining between them. CDR3 coding DNA: TGTGCCACCAGCAGAGATCGTAGCCGTGAGCAGTTCTTC. It codes for CATSRDRSREQFF.